Listed here are 13 T cell receptor beta chains from one sample, sequenced in a study of OX40 agonist ivuxolimab in advanced cancers. The protocol was immunoSEQ multiplex PCR, while the TCRdb copy is restricted to in-frame clones and leaves out a portion. The sample has approximately 86,000 clones, 86% seen once. The material sequenced was CD4+ or CD8+ T cells sorted from blood, taken in a trial of the OX40 agonist ivuxolimab. The receptors stem from an adult with an advanced solid tumor such as melanoma, head and neck, liver or kidney cancer.

The rearrangement joins TRBV30 to TRBJ2-1; D is uncertain. CDR1 is GTSNPN and CDR2 is SVGIG in the germline V gene (reference sequence). Trimming took 2 bases from V and 12 from J, leaving 26 bases between them. The CDR3 totals 16 residues. CDR3 sequence (DNA): TGTGCCTGGAGTCCCCGGCAGATCTTAACAATGAAGGGGCAGTTCTTC. The encoded protein is CAWSPRQILTMKGQFF.

The chain is built from TRBV5-4 and TRBJ1-3; D uncertain. This CDR3 has 14 residues. The V gene lost 4 bases and the J gene lost 0 bases, with 8 bases spanning the gap. CDR1 SGHNT and CDR2 YYREEE come from the germline V gene (reference sequence). Written as DNA, the CDR3 is TGTGCCAGCAGCCCCCCGGGCTCTGGAAACACCATATATTTT. Its translation is CASSPPGSGNTIYF.

The chain uses TRBV4-2 and TRBJ1-5, with D unclear. Trimming removed 3 bases from V and 4 bases from J, with 4 bases in between. The CDR3 contains 12 residues. Germline values: CDR1 LGHNA, CDR2 YNFKEQ. Here the CDR3 DNA reads TGTGCCAGCAGCCATGTAAATCAGCCCCAGCATTTT. Its protein product is CASSHVNQPQHF.

The CDR3 sequence is CAWREGPKETQYF. CDR3 nucleotides: TGTGCCTGGCGGGAGGGGCCTAAAGAGACCCAGTACTTC. The V and J genes are TRBV30 and TRBJ2-5; 8 bases are shared with TRBD2. V trimming: 5 bases; J trimming: 3 bases; junction bases outside the gene matches: 5. CDR1 and CDR2 from the germline V gene are GTSNPN and SVGIG (reference sequence). The CDR3 contains 13 residues.

This chain links TRBV7-8 with TRBJ2-7; TRBD2 matches 9 bases. CDR1 and CDR2 (germline): SGHVS, FQNEAQ. J gave up 4 bases and V 5 bases, and 6 bases lay outside the gene matches. The length of the CDR3 is 14 residues. The CDR3 sequence is CASSPTSGLYEQYF. The DNA of the CDR3 is TGTGCCAGCAGCCCGACTAGCGGCCTTTACGAGCAGTACTTC.

The chain recombines TRBV7-9 with TRBJ2-1, with a weak D call TRBD2 (7 bases). The CDR3 is 13 residues long. Trimming pared 6 bases from V and 2 bases from J, leaving 8 bases between. Germline CDR1 reads SEHNR; CDR2 reads FQNEAQ (reference sequence). In DNA, the CDR3 is TGTGCCAGCAGAGGGGGGGCCTACAATGAGCAGTTCTTC. It codes for CASRGGAYNEQFF.

This chain connects TRBV15 to TRBJ2-7; D uncertain. This CDR3 spans 15 amino acids. Trimming left V 0 bases short and J 3 bases short, with 12 bases between. Per the germline V gene, CDR1 is LNHNV and CDR2 is YYDKDF (reference sequence). CDR3 sequence reads: CATSRDPTVVYEQYF. The CDR3 DNA sequence: TGTGCCACCAGCAGAGATCCGACTGTAGTCTACGAGCAGTACTTC.

The chain carries TRBV11-3 and TRBJ1-5; D is ambiguous. The germline V and J ends were trimmed by 4 bases and 9 bases, with 16 bases remaining between them. The CDR3 is made up of 14 amino acids. CDR1 and CDR2 (germline): SGHNT, YENEEA. DNA for the CDR3: TGTGCCAGCAGCTCGTCCGGGCTTGAGACGCCCCAGCATTTT. This encodes CASSSSGLETPQHF. The full variable domain, completed using reference TRBV11-3 and TRBJ1-5, is EAGVVQSPRYKIIEKKQPVAFWCNPISGHNTLYWYLQNLGQGPELLIRYENEEAVDDSQLPKDRFSAERLKGVDSTLKIQPAELGDSAVYLCASSSSGLETPQHFGDGTRLSIL.

The chain joins TRBV18 to TRBJ1-1, with D perhaps TRBD1 (5 bases). The CDR3 runs to 18 residues. Deletions cut 4 bases from V and 1 base from J, with 22 bases between. Per the germline V gene, CDR1 is KGHSH and CDR2 is LQKENI. In DNA, the CDR3 is TGTGCCAGCTCACTAAACTCCTACTGGGGACGAGAGAACACTGAAGCTTTCTTT. This sequence encodes CASSLNSYWGRENTEAFF.

The rearrangement uses TRBV5-1 and TRBJ2-3; D ambiguous. The CDR3 extends over 12 amino acids. The V gene lost 5 bases and the J gene lost 6 bases, with 10 bases spanning the gap. Germline V lookup: CDR1 SGHRS, CDR2 YFSETQ. The CDR3 reads CASRVGWDTQYF. CDR3 DNA sequence: TGCGCCAGCAGAGTCGGGTGGGATACGCAGTATTTT.

V is TRBV7-8 and J is TRBJ2-7, with unresolved D. Germline V CDR1 and CDR2: SGHVS, FQNEAQ. This CDR3 contains 15 residues. The V end lost 8 bases, the J end lost 1 base, and 18 bases lay between the germline ends. The CDR3 coding sequence is TGTGCCAGCGCTACTCCTAATATGGGTTCCTACGAGCAGTACTTC. Translation gives CASATPNMGSYEQYF.

The V and J genes are TRBV4-1 and TRBJ2-5; D is uncertain. Germline V lookup: CDR1 MGHRA, CDR2 YSYEKL. V lost 1 base and J 0 bases, leaving 12 bases between the germline ends. This CDR3 has 16 residues. The DNA of the CDR3 is TGCGCCAGCAGCCAAGGCTGGCAGGCCAACCAAGAGACCCAGTACTTC. Amino acids: CASSQGWQANQETQYF.

In DNA, the CDR3 is TGTGCCAGTAGTAGATCTGGGACGCAGTCTCAGCCCCAGCATTTT. This encodes CASSRSGTQSQPQHF. The chain recombines TRBV19 with TRBJ1-5; TRBD1 might be the D (5 bases). V lost 4 bases, J lost 6 bases, and 16 bases lay in between. The CDR3 runs to 15 residues. Germline CDR1 is LNHDA and CDR2 is SQIVND (reference sequence).